This TCR beta chain derives from a study of blood T cell repertoires in COVID-19. Study in general: COVID-19 samples from acute and convalescent phases originated in the United States, Italy and Spain.

Authors' analysis steps: By means of reference gene primer amplification, nucleated cell counts were estimated. The method was immunoSEQ multiplex PCR; TCRdb's version includes in-frame clones alone and lacks a portion of them. Clone size and the V and J calls come from that table; the DNA yielded D and trimming. The sample shows 150,000 to 250,000 clones, 80% to 85% of them seen only once. Sequenced sample: PBMCs or T cells enriched from blood (not recorded which). This TCR was sampled from a man in his forties who had recovered from COVID-19.

As DNA, the CDR3 is TGTGCCAGCAGTGAGTGGCCAGGTAACTATGGCTACACCTTC. Protein sequence: CASSEWPGNYGYTF. The chain is built from TRBV2 and TRBJ1-2; D gene ambiguous. V lost 3 bases, J lost 1 base, and 9 bases lay in between. The CDR3 extends over 14 amino acids. Germline-derived CDR1 and CDR2 are SNHLY and FYNNEI.